Included here is one T cell receptor (beta chain) sequence, with context. Using immunoSEQ multiplex PCR, the repertoire was profiled, and TCRdb retains in-frame clones only, with some absent. The sample carries some 10,000 clones, approximately 80% recorded once. Germline-derived CDR1 and CDR2 are ENHRY and SYGVKD. The CDR3 runs 14 residues. V shed 5 bases, J shed 8 bases, and the junction held 10 bases outside the gene matches. The data are from a study of T cells after somatic rescue of genetic block. The chain uses TRBV10-3 and TRBJ1-2; 8 bases match TRBD1. Sequences were obtained from peripheral blood mononuclear cells (PBMCs). The sequence came from a boy aged 5-17 years. The CDR3 nucleotides are TGTGCCATCAGTACGGACAGGGTTTCTGGGGGCTACACCTTC. It translates to CAISTDRVSGGYTF.